The clone carrying this T cell receptor beta chain was observed a single time. The data derive from a study of blood T cell repertoires in COVID-19. Across the whole study: Acute and convalescent COVID-19 specimens originated in the United States, Italy and Spain. T cells, B-cell-depleted T cells, or PBMCs supplied cDNA or gDNA.

After removal of 4 bases from V and 3 bases from J, the junction contained 11 bases not matched to a gene. CDR1 and CDR2 (germline): SGHTA, FQGNSA. The CDR3 spans 16 residues. The assay was immunoSEQ multiplex PCR, and TCRdb's table has in-frame clones only and misses some. The sample yields over 200,000 clones, approximately 90% seen once. The sequenced material came from PBMCs or T cells enriched from blood (not recorded which). The sequence was collected from a man aged 25-40 years who had recovered from COVID-19. This chain joins TRBV7-2 and TRBJ2-7; 8 bases are shared with TRBD1. This chain's CDR3 is CASSSDMTGASYEQYF. For the CDR3, the DNA is TGTGCCAGCAGCTCAGATATGACAGGGGCGAGCTACGAGCAGTACTTC.